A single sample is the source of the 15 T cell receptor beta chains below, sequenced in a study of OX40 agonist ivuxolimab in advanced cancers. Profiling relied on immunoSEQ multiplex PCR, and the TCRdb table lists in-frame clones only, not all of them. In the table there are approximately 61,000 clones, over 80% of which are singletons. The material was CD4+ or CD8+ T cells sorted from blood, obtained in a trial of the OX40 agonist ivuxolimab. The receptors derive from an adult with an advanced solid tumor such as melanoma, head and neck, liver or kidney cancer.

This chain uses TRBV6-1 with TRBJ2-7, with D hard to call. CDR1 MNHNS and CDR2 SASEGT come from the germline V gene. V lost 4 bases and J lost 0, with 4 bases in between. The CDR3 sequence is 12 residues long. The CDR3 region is CASSVPSYEQYF. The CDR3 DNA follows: TGTGCCAGCAGTGTGCCCTCCTACGAGCAGTACTTC.

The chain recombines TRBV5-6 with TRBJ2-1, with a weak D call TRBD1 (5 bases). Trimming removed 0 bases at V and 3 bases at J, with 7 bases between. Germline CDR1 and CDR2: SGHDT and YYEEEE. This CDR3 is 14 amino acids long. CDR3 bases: TGTGCCAGCAGCTTGGAGGACAACTACAATGAGCAGTTCTTC. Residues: CASSLEDNYNEQFF.

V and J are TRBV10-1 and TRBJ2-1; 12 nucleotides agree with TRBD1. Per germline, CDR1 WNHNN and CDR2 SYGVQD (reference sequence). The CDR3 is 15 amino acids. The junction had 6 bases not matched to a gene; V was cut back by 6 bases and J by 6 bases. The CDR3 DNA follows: TGCGCCAGCAGCGCCGGGACAGGGGGCGTCAATGAGCAGTTCTTC. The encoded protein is CASSAGTGGVNEQFF.

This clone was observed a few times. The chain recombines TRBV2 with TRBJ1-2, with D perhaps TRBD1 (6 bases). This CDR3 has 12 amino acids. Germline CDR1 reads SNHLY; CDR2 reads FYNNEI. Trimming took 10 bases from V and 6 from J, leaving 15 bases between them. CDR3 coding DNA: TGTGCCATATCGACGGGGGCTCATGGCTACACCTTC. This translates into CAISTGAHGYTF.

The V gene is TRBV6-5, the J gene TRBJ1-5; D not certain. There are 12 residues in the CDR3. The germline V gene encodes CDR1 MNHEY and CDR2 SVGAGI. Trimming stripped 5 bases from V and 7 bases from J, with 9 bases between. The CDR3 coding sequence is TGTGCCAGCAGTCCCCTTGGGCAGCCCCAGCATTTT. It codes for CASSPLGQPQHF.

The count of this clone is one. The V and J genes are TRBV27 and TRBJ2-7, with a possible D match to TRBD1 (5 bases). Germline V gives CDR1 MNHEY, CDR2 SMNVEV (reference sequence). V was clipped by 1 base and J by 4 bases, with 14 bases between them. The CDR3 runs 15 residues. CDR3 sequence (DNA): TGTGCCAGCAGTTTATTTGGACACGGATATTACGAGCAGTACTTC. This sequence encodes CASSLFGHGYYEQYF.

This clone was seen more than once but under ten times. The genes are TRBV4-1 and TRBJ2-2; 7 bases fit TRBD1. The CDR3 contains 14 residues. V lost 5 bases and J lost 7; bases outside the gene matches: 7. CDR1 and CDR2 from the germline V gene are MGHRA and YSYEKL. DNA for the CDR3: TGCGCCAGCAGCTACGACAGGGAAAACGGGGAGCTGTTTTTT. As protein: CASSYDRENGELFF.

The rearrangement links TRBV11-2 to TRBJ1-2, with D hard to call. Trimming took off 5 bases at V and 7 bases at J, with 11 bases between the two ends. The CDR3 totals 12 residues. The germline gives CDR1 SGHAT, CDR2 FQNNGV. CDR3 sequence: CASSAGEGGYTF. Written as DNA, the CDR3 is TGTGCCAGCAGCGCCGGGGAGGGTGGCTACACCTTC.

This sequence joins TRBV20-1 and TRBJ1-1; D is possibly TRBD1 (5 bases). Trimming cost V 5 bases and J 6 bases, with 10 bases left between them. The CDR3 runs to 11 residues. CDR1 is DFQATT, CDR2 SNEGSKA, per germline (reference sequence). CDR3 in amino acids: CSAVRDPEAFF. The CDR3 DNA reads TGCAGTGCTGTCCGGGACCCTGAAGCTTTCTTT.

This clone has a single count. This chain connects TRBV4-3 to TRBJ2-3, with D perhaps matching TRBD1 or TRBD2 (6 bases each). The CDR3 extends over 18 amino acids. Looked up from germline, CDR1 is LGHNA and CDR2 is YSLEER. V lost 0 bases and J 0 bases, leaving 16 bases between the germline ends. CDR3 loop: CASSQEWGAGLSTDTQYF. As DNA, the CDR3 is TGCGCCAGCAGCCAAGAATGGGGGGCAGGACTTAGCACAGATACGCAGTATTTT.

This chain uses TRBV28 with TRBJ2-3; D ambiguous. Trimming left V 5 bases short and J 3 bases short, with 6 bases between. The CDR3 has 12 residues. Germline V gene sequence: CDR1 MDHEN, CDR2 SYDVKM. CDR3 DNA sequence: TGTGCCAGCAGTCCCCCGACAGATACGCAGTATTTT. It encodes CASSPPTDTQYF.

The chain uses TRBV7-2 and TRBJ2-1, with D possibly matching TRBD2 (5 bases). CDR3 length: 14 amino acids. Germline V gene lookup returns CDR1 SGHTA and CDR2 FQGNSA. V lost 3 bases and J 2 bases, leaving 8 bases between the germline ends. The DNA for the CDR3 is TGTGCCAGCAGCTTTCGGGGTGCCTACAATGAGCAGTTCTTC. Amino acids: CASSFRGAYNEQFF.

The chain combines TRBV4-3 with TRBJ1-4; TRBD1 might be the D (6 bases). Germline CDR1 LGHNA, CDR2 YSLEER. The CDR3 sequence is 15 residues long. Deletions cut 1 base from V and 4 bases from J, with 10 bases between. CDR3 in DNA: TGCGCCAGCAGCCAAGTCGGACAGCTTAATGAAAAACTGTTTTTT. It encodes CASSQVGQLNEKLFF.

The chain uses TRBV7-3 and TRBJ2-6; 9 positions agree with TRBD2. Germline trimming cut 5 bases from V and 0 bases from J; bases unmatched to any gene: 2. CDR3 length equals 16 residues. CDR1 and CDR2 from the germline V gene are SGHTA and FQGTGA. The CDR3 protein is CASSATSGSGANVLTF. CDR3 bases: TGTGCCAGCAGCGCGACTAGCGGCTCTGGGGCCAACGTCCTGACTTTC.

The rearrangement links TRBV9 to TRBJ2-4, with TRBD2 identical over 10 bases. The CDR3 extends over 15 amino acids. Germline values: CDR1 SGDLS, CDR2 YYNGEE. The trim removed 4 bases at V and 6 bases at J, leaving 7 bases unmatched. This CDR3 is CASSQAGGPGNIQYF. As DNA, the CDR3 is TGTGCCAGCAGCCAAGCGGGGGGGCCGGGAAACATTCAGTACTTC.